The T cell receptor (beta chain) under discussion was sequenced for a study of OX40 agonist ivuxolimab in advanced cancers. Study at large: A male proportion of 70% to 90% was recorded, with mean age approximately 64 years and range roughly 23 to 79. Broader study findings: Low normalized clonal expansion also occurred in some nonresponding patients.

This table comes from immunoSEQ multiplex PCR, and its TCRdb copy is limited to in-frame clones, with some not included. Here the sample spans around 20,000 clones, roughly 69% being singletons. The ends lost 0 bases at V and 0 bases at J; junction bases unmatched: 5. Per germline, CDR1 SGHVS and CDR2 FQNEAQ. The CDR3 loop spans 16 amino acids. Any history of autoimmune disease or systemic immunosuppression disqualified patients. Samples of blood were obtained at baseline, on cycle 4 day 1, and on cycle 7 day 1. About this clone itself: Its specificity is unknown.

This chain links TRBV7-8 with TRBJ2-7; 7 bases are shared with TRBD1. The sequence came from an adult with an advanced solid tumor such as melanoma, head and neck, liver or kidney cancer. Specimen: CD4+ or CD8+ T cells sorted from blood, collected in a trial of the OX40 agonist ivuxolimab. The CDR3: CASSLAQGVSSYEQYF. The CDR3 DNA sequence: TGTGCCAGCAGCTTAGCGCAGGGGGTGAGCTCCTACGAGCAGTACTTC.